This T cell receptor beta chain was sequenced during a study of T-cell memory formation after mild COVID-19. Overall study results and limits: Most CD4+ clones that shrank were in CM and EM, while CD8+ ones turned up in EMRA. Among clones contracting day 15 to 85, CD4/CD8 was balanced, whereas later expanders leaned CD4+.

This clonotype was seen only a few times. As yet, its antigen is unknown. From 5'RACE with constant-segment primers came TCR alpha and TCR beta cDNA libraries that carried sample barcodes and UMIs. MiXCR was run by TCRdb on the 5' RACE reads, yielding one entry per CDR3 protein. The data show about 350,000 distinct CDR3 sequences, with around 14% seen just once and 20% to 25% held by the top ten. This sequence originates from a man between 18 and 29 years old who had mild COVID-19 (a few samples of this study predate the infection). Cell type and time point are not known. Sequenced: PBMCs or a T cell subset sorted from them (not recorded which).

The CDR3 sequence: CATRRGYEQYF. The CDR3 nucleotides are TGTGCCACCCGCAGGGGCTACGAGCAGTACTTC. The chain links TRBV6-5 to TRBJ2-7, with a tentative D call TRBD1 (6 bases). Germline V CDR1 and CDR2: MNHEY, SVGAGI. V was shortened by 10 bases and J by 3 bases, with 10 bases between the two germline ends. This CDR3 is built from 11 residues.